Presented here are 19 T cell receptor beta chains from one specimen sequenced in a study of blood T cell repertoires in COVID-19. Using immunoSEQ multiplex PCR, the repertoire was profiled, and TCRdb retains in-frame clones only, with some absent. Among about 64,000 clones listed, about 81% were seen once. The sequencing input was peripheral blood. Receptors were obtained from an elderly man with acute or convalescent COVID-19.

The J gene is TRBJ1-1, the V gene TRBV24-1; TRBD1 matches at 9 bases. J gave up 7 bases and V 1 base, and 9 bases lay outside the gene matches. CDR1 is KGHDR and CDR2 is SFDVKD in the germline V gene. The CDR3 length is 16 residues. The CDR3 DNA is TGTGCCACCAGTGATTTCGCGACAGGGGGGAGGGATGAAGCTTTCTTT. This gives the protein CATSDFATGGRDEAFF.

The genes are TRBV9 and TRBJ2-2; D is ambiguous. The CDR3 is 17 amino acids. Trimming removed 0 bases from V and 4 bases from J, with 16 bases in between. Germline CDR1 and CDR2: SGDLS and YYNGEE. The CDR3 loop reads CASSVVGTTVSTGELFF. CDR3 DNA: TGTGCCAGCAGCGTAGTTGGAACTACCGTTAGCACCGGGGAGCTGTTTTTT.

The rearrangement joins TRBV13 to TRBJ2-5, with 11 nucleotides matching TRBD2. Germline CDR1 PRHDT, CDR2 FYEKMQ (reference sequence). V gave up 2 bases and J gave up 1 base; unmatched junction bases: 3. The CDR3 contains 16 residues. The CDR3 sequence: CASSLLAGGLQETQYF. CDR3 sequence (DNA): TGTGCCAGCAGCTTACTAGCGGGGGGACTCCAAGAGACCCAGTACTTC.

This chain links TRBV2 with TRBJ2-2, with 9 positions matching TRBD1. Germline assignment: CDR1 SNHLY and CDR2 FYNNEI. This CDR3 comprises 15 residues. J gave up 4 bases and V 7 bases, and 7 bases lay outside the gene matches. CDR3 residues: CASKGTGIITGELFF. CDR3 bases: TGTGCCAGCAAGGGGACAGGGATAATCACCGGGGAGCTGTTTTTT.

CDR3 DNA: TGTGCCAGCAGTCGGCTAGGGGGTCCGGGGGGTAATTCACCCCTCCACTTT. As protein: CASSRLGGPGGNSPLHF. This sequence joins TRBV2 and TRBJ1-6; D perhaps matches TRBD1 (6 bases). V was trimmed by 5 bases and J by 6 bases, leaving 20 bases between them. Germline V gives CDR1 SNHLY, CDR2 FYNNEI. The CDR3 has 17 residues.

This rearrangement joins TRBV7-2 to TRBJ1-6; 8 bases map to TRBD1. Unmatched junction bases numbered 6, after V lost 4 bases and J lost 4 bases. Germline V gene data show CDR1 as SGHTA and CDR2 as FQGNSA. This CDR3 region has 16 residues. The CDR3 reads CASSSQGAGYNSPLHF. Written as DNA, the CDR3 is TGTGCCAGCAGCTCCCAGGGGGCAGGTTATAATTCACCCCTCCACTTT.

The chain links TRBV2 to TRBJ1-2; 7 nucleotides line up with TRBD1. J was trimmed by 7 bases and V by 6 bases; bases with no gene match: 5. The CDR3 runs to 12 residues. Germline V gene data show CDR1 as SNHLY and CDR2 as FYNNEI. In DNA form, the CDR3 reads TGTGCCAGCAGGGAACAGGGGTTTGGCTACACCTTC. Residues: CASREQGFGYTF. Based on the CDR3 plus reference TRBV2 and TRBJ1-2, the full variable domain is EPEVTQTPSHQVTQMGQEVILRCVPISNHLYFYWYRQILGQKVEFLVSFYNNEISEKSEIFDDQFSVERPDGSNFTLKIRSTKLEDSAMYFCASREQGFGYTFGSGTRLTVV.

This chain links TRBV7-9 with TRBJ1-2; a weak D match, TRBD1 (6 bases). V shed 6 bases and J shed 4 bases, with 18 bases lying between them. The CDR3 consists of 15 residues. Germline CDR1 is SEHNR and CDR2 is FQNEAQ (reference sequence). The DNA of the CDR3 is TGTGCCAGCAGTCCTACAGGGAGAGGGGGCTATGGCTACACCTTC. It encodes CASSPTGRGGYGYTF. The complete variable domain, with remaining parts taken from reference TRBV7-9 and TRBJ1-2, reads DTGVSQNPRHKITKRGQNVTFRCDPISEHNRLYWYRQTLGQGPEFLTYFQNEAQLEKSRLLSDRFSAERPKGSFSTLEIQRTEQGDSAMYLCASSPTGRGGYGYTFGSGTRLTVV.

The V and J genes are TRBV12-3 or TRBV12-4 and TRBJ1-4, with 7 bases matching TRBD1. There are 13 residues in the CDR3. J lost 3 bases, V lost 8 bases, and 3 bases had no gene match. Here the CDR3 DNA reads TGTGCCAGCGCCGACAGGGCTAATGAAAAACTGTTTTTT. Amino acids: CASADRANEKLFF.

The chain uses TRBV14 and TRBJ1-2; D not certain. The germline V gene encodes CDR1 SGHDN and CDR2 FVKESK. CDR3 size: 13 residues. Deletions cut 5 bases from V and 6 bases from J, with 13 bases between. Written as DNA, the CDR3 is TGTGCCAGCAGCGAAGGGAAGGGAGATGGCTACACCTTC. This sequence encodes CASSEGKGDGYTF.

CDR3 protein: CASSQRTGWAEQYF. CDR3 DNA sequence: TGTGCCAGCAGCCAAAGGACAGGGTGGGCCGAGCAGTACTTC. The chain is built from TRBV14 and TRBJ2-7, with 8 bases identical to TRBD1. Germline V gene sequence: CDR1 SGHDN, CDR2 FVKESK. V lost 2 bases, J lost 6 bases, and 6 bases stayed unmatched. The CDR3 extends over 14 amino acids.

J is TRBJ1-1 and V is TRBV24-1, with D unclear. This CDR3 is built from 11 residues. CDR1 and CDR2 from the germline V gene are KGHDR and SFDVKD. V was shortened by 6 bases and J by 6 bases, with 7 bases between the two germline ends. As DNA, the CDR3 is TGTGCCACCAGTATGGACTCTGAAGCTTTCTTT. It specifies CATSMDSEAFF.

The V call is TRBV5-4, the J call TRBJ2-5; TRBD2 matches 14 bases. CDR1 and CDR2 (germline): SGHNT, YYREEE (reference sequence). CDR3 length: 16 amino acids. V lost 4 bases, J lost 11 bases, and 13 bases stayed unmatched. This CDR3 reads CASSTQRLAGGLRQYF. The CDR3 nucleotides are TGTGCCAGCAGCACCCAACGACTAGCGGGGGGGCTGCGGCAGTACTTC.

The V and J genes are TRBV18 and TRBJ2-2, with 11 bases that match TRBD1. CDR1 and CDR2 from the germline V gene are KGHSH and LQKENI. Losses at the gene ends were 9 bases for V and 1 base for J; bases not matched to a gene: 10. The CDR3 contains 17 residues. The CDR3 region is CASSADRGLLNTGELFF. As DNA, the CDR3 is TGTGCCAGTTCTGCGGACAGGGGGCTACTGAACACCGGGGAGCTGTTTTTT.

This clone was detected a few times. The gene calls are TRBV2 and TRBJ1-4, with 8 bases fitting TRBD1. The CDR3 has 14 amino acids. Per the germline V gene, CDR1 is SNHLY and CDR2 is FYNNEI. The V and J ends lost 6 bases and 6 bases, in that order; junction bases with no gene match: 6. DNA for the CDR3: TGTGCCAGCAGGATGACAGGGGTTGATGAAAAACTGTTTTTT. It encodes CASRMTGVDEKLFF. The complete variable domain, with remaining parts taken from reference TRBV2 and TRBJ1-4, reads EPEVTQTPSHQVTQMGQEVILRCVPISNHLYFYWYRQILGQKVEFLVSFYNNEISEKSEIFDDQFSVERPDGSNFTLKIRSTKLEDSAMYFCASRMTGVDEKLFFGSGTQLSVL.

This chain uses TRBV12-5 with TRBJ1-5; TRBD1 matches at 7 bases. CDR3 length: 15 residues. The junction had 14 bases not matched to a gene; V was cut back by 6 bases and J by 9 bases. Germline V lookup: CDR1 LGHNT, CDR2 FRNRAP. Here the CDR3 DNA reads TGTGCTAGTGGCTCCCTGGGACAGTCGAGAGGGCCCCAGCATTTT. Amino acid sequence: CASGSLGQSRGPQHF.

The chain uses TRBV5-1 and TRBJ1-6; 8 bases match TRBD1. V shed 4 bases, J shed 7 bases, and the junction held 10 bases outside the gene matches. From germline, CDR1 is SGHRS and CDR2 YFSETQ. CDR3 size: 16 residues. In DNA form, the CDR3 reads TGCGCCAGCAGCCGGAACGGACAGGGAGACAATTCACCCCTCCACTTT. Protein sequence: CASSRNGQGDNSPLHF.

The sample holds one count of this clone. The chain uses TRBV6-5 and TRBJ1-2, with 7 bases aligning to TRBD1. Losses at the gene ends were 7 bases for V and 5 bases for J; bases not matched to a gene: 13. Germline V gives CDR1 MNHEY, CDR2 SVGAGI. The CDR3 spans 15 residues. Written as DNA, the CDR3 is TGTGCCAGCACCCGAGACAGGGTTATGGGGTATGGCTACACCTTC. Amino acid sequence: CASTRDRVMGYGYTF.

The V call is TRBV14, the J call TRBJ2-2; no clear D. The germline gives CDR1 SGHDN, CDR2 FVKESK. The germline V and J ends were trimmed by 2 bases and 5 bases, with 9 bases remaining between them. The CDR3 is 14 amino acids. CDR3 sequence reads: CASSQYSSTGELFF. CDR3 coding DNA: TGTGCCAGCAGCCAATATTCTAGTACCGGGGAGCTGTTTTTT. The complete variable domain, with remaining parts taken from reference TRBV14 and TRBJ2-2, reads EAGVTQFPSHSVIEKGQTVTLRCDPISGHDNLYWYRRVMGKEIKFLLHFVKESKQDESGMPNNRFLAERTGGTYSTLKVQPAELEDSGVYFCASSQYSSTGELFFGEGSRLTVL.